The 16 T cell receptor beta chains below come from one sample, sequenced in a study of shared clonotypes between healthy human individuals (dated by TCRdb to the early 2020s). Library preparation was by the immunoSEQ multiplex PCR assay. Sourced from immuneACCESS, this table was stored by TCRdb with only in-frame sequences that have V and J called. A share of the clones is absent; for the studies checked, an unresolved V gene accounts for under half, and the remainder has no known explanation. This sample lists about 980,000 clones; 76% were detected once. Approximately 1.5% of the sample goes to the ten largest clones. The sample consisted of memory CD4+ T cells sorted from blood. What this sample's cell subset or site label stands for: CD45RA-negative fraction. These receptors all stem from a man aged 18 to 29 in good health.

The V gene is TRBV2, the J gene TRBJ2-7, with 15 bases matching TRBD2. The V gene end was trimmed by 6 bases and the J gene end by 4 bases; junction bases not matched to a gene: 7. Germline V gene lookup returns CDR1 SNHLY and CDR2 FYNNEI. The CDR3 extends over 16 amino acids. For the CDR3, the DNA is TGTGCCAGCAGCGATGGGACTAGCGGGGGGAAGTACGAGCAGTACTTC. Its protein product is CASSDGTSGGKYEQYF.

The chain combines TRBV10-3 with TRBJ1-4; no reliable D call. In germline, CDR1 is ENHRY, CDR2 SYGVKD. Trimming left V 0 bases short and J 8 bases short, with 7 bases between. This CDR3 region has 13 residues. CDR3 coding DNA: TGTGCCATCAGTGAGTCGGGTTTCGAAAAACTGTTTTTT. Translation: CAISESGFEKLFF.

On this clone: Distinct nucleotide sequences in the sample also encode this CDR3. The rearrangement joins TRBV2 to TRBJ1-2; 9 positions match TRBD1. CDR3 length equals 14 residues. J gave up 5 bases and V 5 bases, and 6 bases lay outside the gene matches. The germline CDR1 and CDR2 sequences are SNHLY and FYNNEI. CDR3 amino acids: CASSQGQGTYGYTF. CDR3 in DNA: TGTGCCAGCAGTCAGGGACAGGGAACTTATGGCTACACCTTC.

The DNA of the CDR3 is TGTGCCAGCAGTTTCCACGGGACAGGCTCTGGAAACACCATATATTTT. Its protein is CASSFHGTGSGNTIYF. The chain recombines TRBV27 with TRBJ1-3; 8 bases are shared with TRBD1. With 3 bases clipped from V and 0 bases from J, the junction kept 4 bases outside the gene matches. Per germline, CDR1 MNHEY and CDR2 SMNVEV (reference sequence). This CDR3 has 16 amino acids.

The chain combines TRBV6-6 with TRBJ1-1; D might be TRBD1 (6 bases). V was shortened by 4 bases and J by 1 base, with 16 bases between the two germline ends. Germline V gives CDR1 MNHNY, CDR2 SVGAGI (reference sequence). CDR3 length equals 16 residues. The CDR3, as DNA: TGTGCCAGCAGTTCTAGGGACATCGGATCGAACACTGAAGCTTTCTTT. Its translation is CASSSRDIGSNTEAFF.

For this clone: Other nucleotide sequences in the sample specify the same CDR3. This rearrangement joins TRBV2 to TRBJ2-1, with D possibly being TRBD2 (5 bases). The CDR3 runs to 15 residues. Germline assignment: CDR1 SNHLY and CDR2 FYNNEI. V dropped 2 bases and J dropped 0 bases, with 8 bases sitting between them. CDR3 coding DNA: TGTGCCAGCAGTGAATCGGGAACCTCCTACAATGAGCAGTTCTTC. The encoded protein is CASSESGTSYNEQFF.

The chain combines TRBV10-2 with TRBJ2-7, with 9 nucleotides matching TRBD1. This CDR3 contains 15 residues. Germline CDR1 reads WSHSY; CDR2 reads SAAADI. V shed 3 bases and J 5 bases; nucleotides not matched to a gene: 8. The CDR3 DNA follows: TGCGCCAGCAGTGAAAGGGGGACAGGGATCGACGAGCAGTACTTC. It codes for CASSERGTGIDEQYF.

The DNA for the CDR3 is TGTGCCAGCAGCTCGTCAGACCTTATGGGGAACATTCAGTACTTC. Its protein product is CASSSSDLMGNIQYF. The chain combines TRBV5-4 with TRBJ2-4; no clear D gene. The CDR3 sequence is 15 residues long. The germline V gene has CDR1 SGHNT and CDR2 YYREEE (reference sequence). Trimming pared 3 bases from V and 7 bases from J, leaving 17 bases between.

The V gene is TRBV6-5, the J gene TRBJ2-2, with D uncertain. CDR3 length: 12 residues. Trimming removed 6 bases from V and 6 bases from J, with 8 bases in between. Germline V lookup: CDR1 MNHEY, CDR2 SVGAGI. The chain's CDR3 is CASRNRAGELFF. The CDR3 nucleotides are TGTGCCAGCAGGAATAGAGCCGGGGAGCTGTTTTTT.

The rearrangement uses TRBV11-3 and TRBJ1-1; no definite D call. Trimming left V 1 base short and J 10 bases short, with 10 bases between. Per the germline V gene, CDR1 is SGHNT and CDR2 is YENEEA. The CDR3 spans 12 residues. This CDR3 is CASSLGGGRAFF. In DNA, the CDR3 is TGTGCCAGCAGCTTAGGTGGAGGTCGAGCTTTCTTT.

The chain couples TRBV6-1 to TRBJ1-5; D is uncertain. V lost 4 bases, J lost 8 bases, and 15 bases lay in between. The CDR3 runs to 14 residues. In germline, CDR1 is MNHNS, CDR2 SASEGT. The CDR3 protein is CASSATMGREPQHF. CDR3 bases: TGTGCCAGCAGTGCCACCATGGGTCGGGAGCCCCAGCATTTT.

This CDR3 is CASSLTGTVYGYTF. CDR3 DNA: TGTGCCAGCAGCTTAACCGGGACAGTCTATGGCTACACCTTC. The V and J genes are TRBV11-2 and TRBJ1-2; 7 bases line up with TRBD1. The junction had 4 bases not matched to a gene; V was cut back by 2 bases and J by 4 bases. The CDR3 runs 14 residues. Germline V gene data show CDR1 as SGHAT and CDR2 as FQNNGV.

In its sample, this clone was seen a few times. This chain joins TRBV7-9 and TRBJ1-3, with TRBD1 identical over 8 bases. Germline V gene lookup returns CDR1 SEHNR and CDR2 FQNEAQ (reference sequence). After removal of 5 bases from V and 8 bases from J, the junction contained 8 bases not matched to a gene. The CDR3 runs to 14 residues. The CDR3 loop is CASSPGTGGDTIYF. In DNA, the CDR3 is TGTGCCAGCAGCCCAGGGACAGGAGGAGACACCATATATTTT.

The chain is built from TRBV7-9 and TRBJ1-2; 10 bases align to TRBD1. Trimming removed 7 bases from V and 7 bases from J; junction bases left unmatched: 12. The CDR3 is 15 amino acids. Germline lookup yields CDR1 SEHNR and CDR2 FQNEAQ (reference sequence). The CDR3 region has the DNA TGTGCCAGCACCCTCGACGGGACAGGGGTTTCTGGCTACACCTTC. Its translation is CASTLDGTGVSGYTF.

As DNA, the CDR3 is TGCGCCAGCAGCAGACAGGACAGGGGAAGCTATAATTCACCCCTCCACTTT. It specifies CASSRQDRGSYNSPLHF. The rearrangement joins TRBV5-1 to TRBJ1-6; 9 bases are a match to TRBD1. This CDR3 spans 17 amino acids. Germline V gene data show CDR1 as SGHRS and CDR2 as YFSETQ. V gave up 4 bases and J gave up 3 bases; unmatched junction bases: 8.

The CDR3 loop is CASTLTGTGSGEQYF. CDR3 sequence (DNA): TGTGCCAGCACCTTAACCGGGACAGGATCTGGGGAGCAGTACTTC. The genes are TRBV28 and TRBJ2-7, with 8 bases that match TRBD1. The germline V gene has CDR1 MDHEN and CDR2 SYDVKM. The V segment lost 7 bases and the J segment 7 bases; nucleotides outside the gene matches: 15. CDR3 length: 15 residues. Variable domain in full (rest from reference TRBV28 and TRBJ2-7): DVKVTQSSRYLVKRTGEKVFLECVQDMDHENMFWYRQDPGLGLRLIYFSYDVKMKEKGDIPEGYSVSREKKERFSLILESASTNQTSMYLCASTLTGTGSGEQYFGPGTRLTVT.